This is a list of T cell receptor beta chains from one sample in a study of T cell responses to AZD1222 COVID-19 vaccine. The data were produced by immunoSEQ multiplex PCR, yet TCRdb's version contains in-frame clones alone and is incomplete. The sample has some 150,000 clones, 82% seen once; the top ten hold about 4%. The sequencing used peripheral blood, collected on day 0 of MenACWY control vaccination. The receptors derive from an adult in good health. The CDR3 runs from the conserved cysteine through the conserved F or W. The order of the fields is clone size, D gene, J gene, V gene, CDR3 DNA, CDR3 protein. D genes are given only for firm matches. Size is omitted from some rows. Given values are once, few, many or a class for expanded clones.

clone_size: NA
d_call: TRBD1
j_call: TRBJ1-4
v_call: TRBV28
cdr3_nt: TGTGCCAGCTGTCGGGGAGGCACAGGGGCTCATGAAAAACTGTTTTTT
cdr3_aa: CASCRGGTGAHEKLFF

clone_size: few
d_call: NA
j_call: TRBJ2-3
v_call: TRBV5-1
cdr3_nt: TGCGCCAGCAGCGACACCCGGCCGGGAGATACGCAGTATTTT
cdr3_aa: CASSDTRPGDTQYF

clone_size: NA
d_call: NA
j_call: TRBJ1-2
v_call: TRBV19
cdr3_nt: TGTGCCAGTAGTGTCGGGAACTACGGCTACACCTTC
cdr3_aa: CASSVGNYGYTF

clone_size: NA
d_call: NA
j_call: TRBJ2-3
v_call: TRBV5-5
cdr3_nt: TGTGCCAGCAGCTTGCTAGGCGGCACAGATACGCAGTATTTT
cdr3_aa: CASSLLGGTDTQYF

clone_size: NA
d_call: TRBD2
j_call: TRBJ2-3
v_call: TRBV19
cdr3_nt: TGTGCCAGTCGTCGGGGACTACTCGACACAGATACGCAGTATTTT
cdr3_aa: CASRRGLLDTDTQYF

clone_size: NA
d_call: TRBD2
j_call: TRBJ2-3
v_call: TRBV7-3
cdr3_nt: TGTGCCAGCAGCTTAACTCCGGGACTAGGCGCAGATACGCAGTATTTT
cdr3_aa: CASSLTPGLGADTQYF

clone_size: NA
d_call: TRBD1
j_call: TRBJ2-3
v_call: TRBV11-1
cdr3_nt: TGTGCCAGCAGCTCGGGGGAGCGGACAGGGTCCGATACGCAGTATTTT
cdr3_aa: CASSSGERTGSDTQYF

clone_size: NA
d_call: NA
j_call: TRBJ1-2
v_call: TRBV27
cdr3_nt: TGTGCCAGCAGTTTATCTCGAAGACCGGGACTGAACTATGGCTACACCTTC
cdr3_aa: CASSLSRRPGLNYGYTF

clone_size: NA
d_call: NA
j_call: TRBJ1-1
v_call: TRBV3-1/TRBV3-2
cdr3_nt: TGTGCCAGCAGCCTGAGAAACACTGAAGCTTTCTTT
cdr3_aa: CASSLRNTEAFF

clone_size: NA
d_call: NA
j_call: TRBJ1-5
v_call: TRBV9
cdr3_nt: TGTGCCAGCAGCGTTGACGGGGCCAATCAGCCCCAGCATTTT
cdr3_aa: CASSVDGANQPQHF

clone_size: NA
d_call: NA
j_call: TRBJ1-2
v_call: TRBV19
cdr3_nt: TGTGCCAGTGGGGCCCGGACAGAGGCTGGCTACACCTTC
cdr3_aa: CASGARTEAGYTF

clone_size: NA
d_call: NA
j_call: TRBJ1-1
v_call: TRBV7-8
cdr3_nt: TGTGCCAGCAGCAATACGGGGACCACTGAAGCTTTCTTT
cdr3_aa: CASSNTGTTEAFF

clone_size: once
d_call: NA
j_call: TRBJ2-5
v_call: TRBV9
cdr3_nt: TGTGCCAGCAGCGCGGACTCCCTACAAGAGACCCAGTACTTC
cdr3_aa: CASSADSLQETQYF

clone_size: NA
d_call: NA
j_call: TRBJ2-1
v_call: TRBV24-1
cdr3_nt: TGTGCCACCAGTGATTTGGGGAGCGGAGAGCAGTTCTTC
cdr3_aa: CATSDLGSGEQFF

clone_size: NA
d_call: TRBD2
j_call: TRBJ2-2
v_call: TRBV19
cdr3_nt: TGTGCCAGTAGTAGTCGATCGGGAGTACGGGGGGGAGTCGGGGAGCTGTTTTTT
cdr3_aa: CASSSRSGVRGGVGELFF

clone_size: NA
d_call: NA
j_call: TRBJ2-2
v_call: TRBV19
cdr3_nt: TGTGCCAGTAGTCCCGACAGGATCGCCGGGGAGCTGTTTTTT
cdr3_aa: CASSPDRIAGELFF

clone_size: NA
d_call: NA
j_call: TRBJ2-3
v_call: TRBV6-1
cdr3_nt: TGTGCCAGCAGTGAACAGGGCGCAGATACGCAGTATTTT
cdr3_aa: CASSEQGADTQYF

clone_size: NA
d_call: TRBD1
j_call: TRBJ1-2
v_call: TRBV30
cdr3_nt: TGTGCCTGGAGGCGAGGTGAAGGGGGCCACTATGGCTACACCTTC
cdr3_aa: CAWRRGEGGHYGYTF

clone_size: NA
d_call: NA
j_call: TRBJ2-1
v_call: TRBV2
cdr3_nt: TGTGCCAGCACGTCGGGACGGGGCCTTGGTGAGCAGTTCTTC
cdr3_aa: CASTSGRGLGEQFF

clone_size: NA
d_call: NA
j_call: TRBJ1-3
v_call: TRBV7-9
cdr3_nt: TGTGCCAGCAGCTCAAAGCCCTCGTCGTCGGACTCTGGAAACACCATATATTTT
cdr3_aa: CASSSKPSSSDSGNTIYF

clone_size: NA
d_call: TRBD2
j_call: TRBJ2-3
v_call: TRBV9
cdr3_nt: TGTGCCAGCAGCGTAGGAGCTAGCGGGGCCCACACAGATACGCAGTATTTT
cdr3_aa: CASSVGASGAHTDTQYF

clone_size: once
d_call: NA
j_call: TRBJ1-2
v_call: TRBV5-6
cdr3_nt: TGTGCCAGCAGCTTGAACAGGGATTTAGGCTACACCTTC
cdr3_aa: CASSLNRDLGYTF

clone_size: NA
d_call: NA
j_call: TRBJ2-3
v_call: TRBV6-5
cdr3_nt: TGTGCCAGCAGTTTATGGATCACAGATACGCAGTATTTT
cdr3_aa: CASSLWITDTQYF

clone_size: NA
d_call: NA
j_call: TRBJ1-2
v_call: TRBV28
cdr3_nt: TGTGCCAGCAGGGCTCAGGGTGGCTATGGCTACACCTTC
cdr3_aa: CASRAQGGYGYTF

clone_size: NA
d_call: TRBD1
j_call: TRBJ1-1
v_call: TRBV7-3
cdr3_nt: TGTGCCAGCAGCTCCGACAGGGACACTGAAGCTTTCTTT
cdr3_aa: CASSSDRDTEAFF

clone_size: NA
d_call: NA
j_call: TRBJ1-5
v_call: TRBV19
cdr3_nt: TGTGCCAGTAGCGTGGACACCACGAGGTATCAGCCCCAGCATTTT
cdr3_aa: CASSVDTTRYQPQHF

clone_size: NA
d_call: NA
j_call: TRBJ1-1
v_call: TRBV7-3
cdr3_nt: TGTGCCAGCAGTCCAGACGGCACTGAAGCTTTCTTT
cdr3_aa: CASSPDGTEAFF

clone_size: NA
d_call: NA
j_call: TRBJ2-1
v_call: TRBV10-3
cdr3_nt: TGTGCCATCAGCCCCAGCACCAATGAGCAGTTCTTC
cdr3_aa: CAISPSTNEQFF

clone_size: NA
d_call: NA
j_call: TRBJ1-2
v_call: TRBV12-3/TRBV12-4
cdr3_nt: TGTGCCAGCAGTTCCGTACTCTATGGCTACACCTTC
cdr3_aa: CASSSVLYGYTF

clone_size: NA
d_call: NA
j_call: TRBJ1-4
v_call: TRBV5-1
cdr3_nt: TGCGCCAGCAGCTTGGCCGGGGTAGGGGAAAAACTGTTTTTT
cdr3_aa: CASSLAGVGEKLFF

clone_size: NA
d_call: TRBD2
j_call: TRBJ2-2
v_call: TRBV4-1
cdr3_nt: TGCGCCAGCAGCCAAGTTTCACTAGCGGGGAACCACGGGGAGCTGTTTTTT
cdr3_aa: CASSQVSLAGNHGELFF

clone_size: NA
d_call: NA
j_call: TRBJ2-1
v_call: TRBV7-8
cdr3_nt: TGTGCCAGCACCTCTCGGGCCCCGGGGATCGATGAGCAGTTCTTC
cdr3_aa: CASTSRAPGIDEQFF

clone_size: NA
d_call: TRBD1
j_call: TRBJ2-1
v_call: TRBV18
cdr3_nt: TGTGCCAGCTCACCCCAGGGGGCTTGGGGCAATGAGCAGTTCTTC
cdr3_aa: CASSPQGAWGNEQFF

clone_size: NA
d_call: NA
j_call: TRBJ2-1
v_call: TRBV7-3
cdr3_nt: TGTGCCAGCAGCTTAACCCCAGGGCAAGCCTACAATGAGCAGTTCTTC
cdr3_aa: CASSLTPGQAYNEQFF

clone_size: NA
d_call: NA
j_call: TRBJ1-5
v_call: TRBV7-8
cdr3_nt: TGTGCCAGCAGCTCCTTACAGGGCCTAGAACAACAGCCCCAGCATTTT
cdr3_aa: CASSSLQGLEQQPQHF

clone_size: NA
d_call: NA
j_call: TRBJ1-3
v_call: TRBV7-9
cdr3_nt: TGTGCCAGCAGCTTAGGTGTGGCGGCGAGCTCTGGAAACACCATATATTTT
cdr3_aa: CASSLGVAASSGNTIYF

clone_size: NA
d_call: NA
j_call: TRBJ1-5
v_call: TRBV2
cdr3_nt: TGTGCCAGCAGTGGCCAGGTGGCAGGGAATCAGCCCCAGCATTTT
cdr3_aa: CASSGQVAGNQPQHF

clone_size: few
d_call: NA
j_call: TRBJ1-2
v_call: TRBV6-1
cdr3_nt: TGTGCCAGCAGTGAATTTACGGTTACTAGCTATGGCTACACCTTC
cdr3_aa: CASSEFTVTSYGYTF

clone_size: NA
d_call: TRBD2
j_call: TRBJ2-5
v_call: TRBV6-2/TRBV6-3
cdr3_nt: TGTGCCAGCAGTTACGTGACTAGCGGTTCGGAGACCCAGTACTTC
cdr3_aa: CASSYVTSGSETQYF

clone_size: NA
d_call: TRBD2
j_call: TRBJ2-7
v_call: TRBV25-1
cdr3_nt: TGTGCCAGCAGTCTCGGGGGGAGACTAAGCGAGCAGTACTTC
cdr3_aa: CASSLGGRLSEQYF

clone_size: NA
d_call: TRBD1
j_call: TRBJ2-2
v_call: TRBV18
cdr3_nt: TGTGCCAGCTCCCCAACAGGGGATAACACCGGGGAGCTGTTTTTT
cdr3_aa: CASSPTGDNTGELFF

clone_size: NA
d_call: NA
j_call: TRBJ2-7
v_call: TRBV3-1/TRBV3-2
cdr3_nt: TGTGCCAGCAGCCTCGGGGAGCAGTACTTC
cdr3_aa: CASSLGEQYF

clone_size: NA
d_call: NA
j_call: TRBJ1-1
v_call: TRBV12-3/TRBV12-4
cdr3_nt: TGTGCCAGCAGCCTAGGGTTAGGGTCTGAAGCTTTCTTT
cdr3_aa: CASSLGLGSEAFF

clone_size: NA
d_call: NA
j_call: TRBJ2-1
v_call: TRBV3-1/TRBV3-2
cdr3_nt: TGTGCCAGCAATGGCGTCTACAATGAGCAGTTCTTC
cdr3_aa: CASNGVYNEQFF

clone_size: NA
d_call: TRBD2
j_call: TRBJ2-1
v_call: TRBV5-1
cdr3_nt: TGCGCCAGCCTCCAGGGGACTAGCGGGGGGCGTAACTACAATGAGCAGTTCTTC
cdr3_aa: CASLQGTSGGRNYNEQFF

clone_size: NA
d_call: NA
j_call: TRBJ1-4
v_call: TRBV5-6
cdr3_nt: TGTGCCAGCAACAAACCAGGGGATAATGAAAAACTGTTTTTT
cdr3_aa: CASNKPGDNEKLFF

clone_size: NA
d_call: TRBD1
j_call: TRBJ1-2
v_call: TRBV6-1
cdr3_nt: TGTGCCAGCAGTGAAACACAGGACAGGTACTATGGCTACACCTTC
cdr3_aa: CASSETQDRYYGYTF

clone_size: NA
d_call: NA
j_call: TRBJ1-6
v_call: TRBV11-2
cdr3_nt: TGTGCCAGCAACACCCAGGGATTTTCTTCACCCCTCCACTTT
cdr3_aa: CASNTQGFSSPLHF

clone_size: NA
d_call: NA
j_call: TRBJ1-5
v_call: TRBV4-2
cdr3_nt: TGTGCCAGCAGCCAGGGCAGCTATCAGCCCCAGCATTTT
cdr3_aa: CASSQGSYQPQHF

clone_size: NA
d_call: NA
j_call: TRBJ1-3
v_call: TRBV3-1/TRBV3-2
cdr3_nt: TGTGCCAGCAGCCGGGGCCGAATGTCAGGAAACACCATATATTTT
cdr3_aa: CASSRGRMSGNTIYF

clone_size: NA
d_call: NA
j_call: TRBJ1-2
v_call: TRBV7-9
cdr3_nt: TGTGCCAGCAGCTCAAGCCATAAATGGTATGGCTACACCTTC
cdr3_aa: CASSSSHKWYGYTF

clone_size: NA
d_call: TRBD2
j_call: TRBJ2-1
v_call: TRBV28
cdr3_nt: TGTGCCAGCAGGGGGACTAGCCAGCAGTTCTTC
cdr3_aa: CASRGTSQQFF

clone_size: NA
d_call: NA
j_call: TRBJ1-1
v_call: TRBV5-1
cdr3_nt: TGCGCCAGCAGCCTGGGGGGACCGATGAACACTGAAGCTTTCTTT
cdr3_aa: CASSLGGPMNTEAFF

clone_size: NA
d_call: NA
j_call: TRBJ2-3
v_call: TRBV5-4
cdr3_nt: TGTGCCAGCAGCTTCCCCAGGGGCGCATCAGATACGCAGTATTTT
cdr3_aa: CASSFPRGASDTQYF

clone_size: NA
d_call: NA
j_call: TRBJ1-3
v_call: TRBV28
cdr3_nt: TGTGCCAGCAGTTCTGGTCCAACTGGAAACACCATATATTTT
cdr3_aa: CASSSGPTGNTIYF

clone_size: NA
d_call: NA
j_call: TRBJ1-2
v_call: TRBV10-3
cdr3_nt: TGTGCCATCAGTGCCTCATCGCGGGGGCACACCTTC
cdr3_aa: CAISASSRGHTF

clone_size: NA
d_call: NA
j_call: TRBJ2-2
v_call: TRBV7-6
cdr3_nt: TGTGCCAGCAGCCATTTGGGGGGAGGCACCGGGGAGCTGTTTTTT
cdr3_aa: CASSHLGGGTGELFF

clone_size: NA
d_call: NA
j_call: TRBJ2-7
v_call: TRBV6-5
cdr3_nt: TGTGCCAGCAGTTACTCGAACTCGGCAACCTACGAGCAGTACTTC
cdr3_aa: CASSYSNSATYEQYF

clone_size: once
d_call: TRBD1
j_call: TRBJ2-7
v_call: TRBV19
cdr3_nt: TGTGTCAGGAGAGGACAGGGCAATTACGAGCAGTACTTC
cdr3_aa: CVRRGQGNYEQYF

clone_size: NA
d_call: NA
j_call: TRBJ1-1
v_call: TRBV12-3/TRBV12-4
cdr3_nt: TGTGCCAGCAGTTTACTTACGTCAACTGAAGCTTTCTTT
cdr3_aa: CASSLLTSTEAFF